The entry that follows covers one TCR beta chain sequence. The antigen is undetermined. This specimen comes from a study of CD8 T cells in Susac syndrome. Study details: The Susac syndrome patients were therapy-naive, on corticosteroids, or on intravenous immunoglobulin alone at blood draw.

Study results and limitations: Clonal expansion was missing from Susac syndrome CD4+ T cell repertoires.

Patients with Susac syndrome showed fulfilment of recently defined diagnostic criteria for definite or probable disease. While CD8+ and CD4+ T cells were isolated negatively, TEMRA cells were enriched by FACS. The RNA, about 0.5 to 1 ug, was put through reverse transcription using random hexamers. TCRdb processed the immunoSEQ multiplex PCR reads anew with MiXCR; each CDR3 protein has one entry. The table has more than 150,000 distinct CDR3 sequences, 85% to 95% seen once. The source is a human donor with Susac syndrome. Sequenced: CD4+ T cells from PBMCs.

In DNA, the CDR3 is TGTGCCAGCGCCCCAGGGAATGGCGCTCGGGGCTACACCTTC. Its protein is CASAPGNGARGYTF. The chain has TRBV5-4 and TRBJ1-2, with a weak D call TRBD1 (5 bases). Trimming stripped 7 bases from V and 8 bases from J, with 21 bases between. The CDR3 is 14 amino acids. CDR1 is SGHNT, CDR2 YYREEE, per germline (reference sequence). Full variable domain (missing parts from reference TRBV5-4 and TRBJ1-2): ETGVTQSPTHLIKTRGQQVTLRCSSQSGHNTVSWYQQALGQGPQFIFQYYREEENGRGNFPPRFSGLQFPNYSSELNVNALELDDSALYLCASAPGNGARGYTFGSGTRLTVV.